These 11 T cell receptor beta chains share one sample of origin, sequenced in a study of immune evolution from preneoplasia to lung adenocarcinoma. Repertoires were generated with immunoSEQ multiplex PCR, while TCRdb's copy carries only in-frame clones and drops some. In the table there are about 16,000 clones, approximately 86% of which are singletons. Source material: FFPE invasive lung adenocarcinoma tissue. All receptors come from a person in their 70s with invasive lung adenocarcinoma.

This clone appeared once. The chain joins TRBV7-9 to TRBJ1-1, with TRBD1 matching over 11 bases. The trim removed 6 bases at V and 0 bases at J, leaving 9 bases unmatched. From germline, CDR1 is SEHNR and CDR2 FQNEAQ (reference sequence). This CDR3 has 17 amino acids. CDR3 sequence: CASSTGTGGLLNTEAFF. The CDR3 DNA follows: TGTGCCAGCAGTACAGGGACAGGGGGACTTTTGAACACTGAAGCTTTCTTT. The entire variable domain, with the rest obtained from reference TRBV7-9 and TRBJ1-1, is as follows: DTGVSQNPRHKITKRGQNVTFRCDPISEHNRLYWYRQTLGQGPEFLTYFQNEAQLEKSRLLSDRFSAERPKGSFSTLEIQRTEQGDSAMYLCASSTGTGGLLNTEAFFGQGTRLTVV.

The chain uses TRBV9 and TRBJ2-6; D call uncertain. The CDR3 runs to 15 residues. The germline CDR1 and CDR2 sequences are SGDLS and YYNGEE. Trimming cost V 0 bases and J 4 bases, with 8 bases left between them. CDR3 coding DNA: TGTGCCAGCAGCGTAGGTACACTGGGGGCCAACGTCCTGACTTTC. Residues: CASSVGTLGANVLTF.

The genes are TRBV4-2 and TRBJ2-5, with D possibly TRBD1 on 6 matching bases. The end of the DNA is better explained by TRBJ2-7, so the J call may be wrong. CDR3 length equals 15 residues. Germline assignment: CDR1 LGHNA and CDR2 YNFKEQ. Here the CDR3 DNA reads TGTGCCAGCAGCCAAGAGTCCGGGACAATCTACGAGCAGTACTTC. Translation: CASSQESGTIYEQYF.

This clone was observed a single time. This chain links TRBV30 with TRBJ1-2, with 7 bases fitting TRBD1. Germline CDR1 and CDR2: GTSNPN and SVGIG (reference sequence). V lost 2 bases to trimming and J lost 8 bases; unmatched junction nucleotides: 11. CDR3 length: 14 amino acids. CDR3 loop: CAWSLPGTAVGYTF. The CDR3 nucleotides read TGTGCCTGGAGTTTACCCGGGACAGCTGTGGGCTACACCTTC.

This clone has only a few counts. The genes are TRBV28 and TRBJ1-2, with D tentatively TRBD1 (5 bases). Germline CDR1 reads MDHEN; CDR2 reads SYDVKM. Trimming cost V 8 bases and J 3 bases, with 7 bases left between them. CDR3 length: 11 residues. This CDR3 is CASGADYGYTF. CDR3 bases: TGTGCCAGCGGGGCCGACTATGGCTACACCTTC.

The V and J genes are TRBV5-4 and TRBJ2-7; TRBD1 agrees at 9 bases. The CDR3 sequence is 15 residues long. From germline, CDR1 is SGHNT and CDR2 YYREEE (reference sequence). J gave up 3 bases and V 0 bases, and 4 bases lay outside the gene matches. This chain's CDR3 is CASSLGQGVYYEQYF. In DNA, the CDR3 is TGTGCCAGCAGCTTGGGACAGGGGGTCTACTACGAGCAGTACTTC. The full variable domain, rest sourced from reference TRBV5-4 and TRBJ2-7, is ETGVTQSPTHLIKTRGQQVTLRCSSQSGHNTVSWYQQALGQGPQFIFQYYREEENGRGNFPPRFSGLQFPNYSSELNVNALELDDSALYLCASSLGQGVYYEQYFGPGTRLTVT.

This rearrangement joins TRBV19 to TRBJ1-5; 7 positions match TRBD1. The CDR3 is made up of 14 amino acids. V lost 5 bases and J lost 2; bases outside the gene matches: 3. Looked up from germline, CDR1 is LNHDA and CDR2 is SQIVND (reference sequence). CDR3 nucleotide sequence: TGTGCCAGTAGTTTAGGACAGGGCAATCAGCCCCAGCATTTT. Translation gives CASSLGQGNQPQHF.

On this clone itself: A junction end diverges from the germline sequence, so it may reflect a read error. The chain couples TRBV7-2 to TRBJ2-1; the match to TRBD2 covers 7 bases. From germline, CDR1 is SGHTA and CDR2 FQGNSA. The CDR3 has 15 amino acids. This CDR3 reads CANSLQLGTSDEQFF. CDR3 bases: TGTGCCAACAGCCTCCAGCTGGGTACTAGCGATGAGCAGTTCTTC. Supplemented by reference TRBV7-2 and TRBJ2-1, the full variable domain reads GAGVSQSPSNKVTEKGKDVELRCDPISGHTALYWYRQSLGQGLEFLIYFQGNSAPDKSGLPSDRFSAERTGGSVSTLTIQRTQQEDSAVYLCANSLQLGTSDEQFFGPGTRLTVL.

Worth noting for this clone: Sequence at one end of the junction differs from germline and may be a read error. The chain carries TRBV5-4 and TRBJ1-3; TRBD1 might be the D (6 bases). The germline CDR1 and CDR2 sequences are SGHNT and YYREEE (reference sequence). This CDR3 has 14 amino acids. The CDR3 sequence: CASSRPGAGNTIYF. The CDR3 DNA is TGTGCCAGCAGCCGGCCGGGGGCTGGGAACACCATATATTTT.

The chain combines TRBV30 with TRBJ1-5; D not resolved. Germline V lookup: CDR1 GTSNPN, CDR2 SVGIG (reference sequence). CDR3 size: 12 residues. The V end lost 1 base, the J end lost 1 base, and 2 bases lay between the germline ends. The CDR3, as DNA: TGTGCCTGGAGTGGGAGCAATCAGCCCCAGCATTTT. It specifies CAWSGSNQPQHF.

V usage is TRBV30 and J usage is TRBJ2-1, with D possibly TRBD1 on 5 matching bases. The germline gives CDR1 GTSNPN, CDR2 SVGIG (reference sequence). The CDR3 sequence is 15 residues long. Trimming shortened V by 2 bases and J by 1 base, and 12 bases separated the two germline ends. The DNA for the CDR3 is TGTGCCTGGAGTAGGGGTGGGAAGTCCTACAATGAGCAGTTCTTC. This codes for CAWSRGGKSYNEQFF.